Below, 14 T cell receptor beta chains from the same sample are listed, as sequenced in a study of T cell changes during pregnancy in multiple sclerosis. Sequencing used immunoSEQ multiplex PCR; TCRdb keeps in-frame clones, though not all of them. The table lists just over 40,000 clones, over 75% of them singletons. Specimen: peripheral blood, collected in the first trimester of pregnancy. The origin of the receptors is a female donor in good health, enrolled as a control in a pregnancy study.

Here the CDR3 reads CASSDRGQGRFASEQYF. CDR3 nucleotide sequence: TGTGCCAGCAGTGATAGGGGACAGGGGAGGTTTGCTTCCGAGCAGTACTTC. This rearrangement joins TRBV25-1 to TRBJ2-7; TRBD1 aligns across 10 bases. The V gene's germline CDR1 is MGHDK and CDR2 SYGVNS. The CDR3 is 17 amino acids. The J segment lost 6 bases and the V segment lost 3 bases, leaving 14 bases of the junction unmatched.

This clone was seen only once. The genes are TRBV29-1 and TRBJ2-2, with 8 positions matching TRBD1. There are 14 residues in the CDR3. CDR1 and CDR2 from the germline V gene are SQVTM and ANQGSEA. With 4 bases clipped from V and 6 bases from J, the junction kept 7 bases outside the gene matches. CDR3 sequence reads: CSVGTGKGAGELFF. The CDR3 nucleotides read TGCAGCGTTGGGACAGGGAAAGGGGCCGGGGAGCTGTTTTTT.

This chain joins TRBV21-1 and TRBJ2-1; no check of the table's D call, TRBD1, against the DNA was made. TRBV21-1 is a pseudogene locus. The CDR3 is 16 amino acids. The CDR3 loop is CASPVTGLMGYNEQFF. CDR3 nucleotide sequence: TGTGCCAGCCCGGTGACAGGCCTTATGGGTTACAATGAGCAGTTCTTC.

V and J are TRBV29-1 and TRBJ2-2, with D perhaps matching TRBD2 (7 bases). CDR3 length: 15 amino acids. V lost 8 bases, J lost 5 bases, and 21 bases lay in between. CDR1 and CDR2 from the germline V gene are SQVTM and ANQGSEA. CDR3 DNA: TGCAGCTGGGGAGGGGGAGGCTGGGGGACCGGGGAGCTGTTTTTT. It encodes CSWGGGGWGTGELFF.

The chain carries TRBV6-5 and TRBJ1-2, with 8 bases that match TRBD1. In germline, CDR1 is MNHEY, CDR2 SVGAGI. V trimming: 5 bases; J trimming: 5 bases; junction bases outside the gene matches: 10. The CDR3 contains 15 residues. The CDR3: CASSPWTGKEYGYTF. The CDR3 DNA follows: TGTGCCAGCAGTCCGTGGACAGGGAAAGAATATGGCTACACCTTC.

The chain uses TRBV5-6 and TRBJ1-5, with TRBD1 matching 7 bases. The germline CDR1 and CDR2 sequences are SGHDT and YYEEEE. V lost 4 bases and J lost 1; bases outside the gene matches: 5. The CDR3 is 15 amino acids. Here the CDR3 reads CASSTQGVSNQPQHF. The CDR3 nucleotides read TGTGCCAGCAGCACCCAGGGGGTAAGCAATCAGCCCCAGCATTTT.

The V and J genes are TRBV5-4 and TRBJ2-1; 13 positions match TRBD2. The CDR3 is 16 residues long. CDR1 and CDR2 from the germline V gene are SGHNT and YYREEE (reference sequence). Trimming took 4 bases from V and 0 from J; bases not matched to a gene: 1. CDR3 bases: TGTGCCAGCAGCAGGACTAGCGGGAGCTCCTACAATGAGCAGTTCTTC. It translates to CASSRTSGSSYNEQFF. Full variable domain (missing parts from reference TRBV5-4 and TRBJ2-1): ETGVTQSPTHLIKTRGQQVTLRCSSQSGHNTVSWYQQALGQGPQFIFQYYREEENGRGNFPPRFSGLQFPNYSSELNVNALELDDSALYLCASSRTSGSSYNEQFFGPGTRLTVL.

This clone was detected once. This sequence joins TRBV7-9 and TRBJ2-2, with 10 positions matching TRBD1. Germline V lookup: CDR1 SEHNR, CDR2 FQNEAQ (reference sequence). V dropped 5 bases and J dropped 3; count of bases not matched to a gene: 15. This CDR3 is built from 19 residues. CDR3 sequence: CASSPSAGGQGYYTGELFF. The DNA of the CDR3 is TGTGCCAGCAGCCCCTCTGCGGGGGGACAGGGGTATTACACCGGGGAGCTGTTTTTT.

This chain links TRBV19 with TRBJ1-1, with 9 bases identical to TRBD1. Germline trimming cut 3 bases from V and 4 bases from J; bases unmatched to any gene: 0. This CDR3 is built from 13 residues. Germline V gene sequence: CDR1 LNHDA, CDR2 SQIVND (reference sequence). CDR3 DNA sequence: TGTGCCAGTAGTATGGGACAGGGCACTGAAGCTTTCTTT. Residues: CASSMGQGTEAFF.

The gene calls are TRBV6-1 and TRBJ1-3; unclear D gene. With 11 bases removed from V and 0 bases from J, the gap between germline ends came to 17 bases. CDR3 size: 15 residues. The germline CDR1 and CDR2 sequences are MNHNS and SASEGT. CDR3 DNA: TGTGCCCTCGAGGGCTTACTAGGCTCTGGAAACACCATATATTTT. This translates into CALEGLLGSGNTIYF.

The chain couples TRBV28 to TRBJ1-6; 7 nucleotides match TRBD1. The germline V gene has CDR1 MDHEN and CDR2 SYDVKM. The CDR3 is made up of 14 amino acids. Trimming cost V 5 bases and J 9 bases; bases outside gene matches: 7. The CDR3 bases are TGTGCCAGCAGTCTCCGACAGGGTGGTTCACCCCTCCACTTT. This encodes CASSLRQGGSPLHF. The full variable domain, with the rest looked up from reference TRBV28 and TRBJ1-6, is DVKVTQSSRYLVKRTGEKVFLECVQDMDHENMFWYRQDPGLGLRLIYFSYDVKMKEKGDIPEGYSVSREKKERFSLILESASTNQTSMYLCASSLRQGGSPLHFGNGTRLTVT.

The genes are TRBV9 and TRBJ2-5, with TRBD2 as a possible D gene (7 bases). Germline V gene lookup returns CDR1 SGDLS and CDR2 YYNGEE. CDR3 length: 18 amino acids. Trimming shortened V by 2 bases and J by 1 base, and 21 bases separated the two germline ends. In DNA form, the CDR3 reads TGTGCCAGCAGCGTTGGGGGGGGCAGGGGCGACCGCCAAGAGACCCAGTACTTC. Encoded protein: CASSVGGGRGDRQETQYF.

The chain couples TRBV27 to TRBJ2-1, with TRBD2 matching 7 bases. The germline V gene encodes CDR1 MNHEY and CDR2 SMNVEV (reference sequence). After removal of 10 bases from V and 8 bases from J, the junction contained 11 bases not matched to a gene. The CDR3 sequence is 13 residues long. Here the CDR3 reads CAISKKRGHEQFF. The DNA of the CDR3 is TGTGCCATTTCTAAAAAGCGGGGCCATGAGCAGTTCTTC.

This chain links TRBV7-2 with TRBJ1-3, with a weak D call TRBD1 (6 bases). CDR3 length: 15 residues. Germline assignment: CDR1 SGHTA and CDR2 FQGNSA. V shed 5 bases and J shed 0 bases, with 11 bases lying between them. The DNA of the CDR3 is TGTGCCAGCAGCCGGGACACGATCTCTGGAAACACCATATATTTT. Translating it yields CASSRDTISGNTIYF.